These 31 T cell receptor beta chains came from one sample sequenced in a study of OX40 agonist ivuxolimab in advanced cancers. TCRdb's table, derived via immunoSEQ multiplex PCR, lists solely in-frame clones and lacks some. This sample has 48,000 or so clones, with about 81% found just once. The sample in question was CD4+ or CD8+ T cells sorted from blood, obtained in a trial of the OX40 agonist ivuxolimab. The receptors were sampled from an adult with an advanced solid tumor such as melanoma, head and neck, liver or kidney cancer.

The rearrangement links TRBV12-5 to TRBJ1-1; D not resolved. The CDR3 spans 15 residues. Deletions cut 0 bases from V and 1 base from J, with 9 bases between. Per germline, CDR1 LGHNT and CDR2 FRNRAP. The CDR3 region has the DNA TGTGCTAGTGGTTTGGTACTTGGCAGGAACACTGAAGCTTTCTTT. As protein: CASGLVLGRNTEAFF.

This chain links TRBV27 with TRBJ2-1, with D uncertain. Germline V gene sequence: CDR1 MNHEY, CDR2 SMNVEV (reference sequence). Trimming removed 2 bases at V and 3 bases at J, with 8 bases between. The CDR3 covers 14 residues. The CDR3: CASSLGRFYNEQFF. The CDR3 nucleotides read TGTGCCAGCAGTTTAGGGCGGTTCTACAATGAGCAGTTCTTC.

Here the CDR3 DNA reads TGCGCCAGCAGCTTGGAAGGCAGCGGGACCTACGAGCAGTACTTC. Its protein is CASSLEGSGTYEQYF. The J gene is TRBJ2-7, the V gene TRBV5-1, with 7 bases aligning to TRBD2. V trimming: 0 bases; J trimming: 2 bases; junction bases outside the gene matches: 5. The CDR3 extends over 15 amino acids. Germline loops: CDR1 SGHRS, CDR2 YFSETQ.

V is TRBV29-1 and J is TRBJ1-1; D uncertain. The V gene lost 3 bases and the J gene lost 11 bases, with 16 bases spanning the gap. Germline V gene data show CDR1 as SQVTM and CDR2 as ANQGSEA. The CDR3 consists of 12 residues. The CDR3, as DNA: TGCAGCGTTGATGAAGGAACAGACTCGGCTTTCTTT. This translates into CSVDEGTDSAFF.

The chain uses TRBV7-9 and TRBJ2-5; maybe TRBD2 (6 bases). This CDR3 is built from 13 residues. Germline values: CDR1 SEHNR, CDR2 FQNEAQ (reference sequence). The V end was cut by 3 bases, the J end by 5 bases, with 10 bases between. Here the CDR3 reads CASSFTGGETQYF. The CDR3 bases are TGTGCCAGCAGCTTCACCGGAGGGGAGACCCAGTACTTC.

This chain uses TRBV29-1 with TRBJ2-6, with no clear D. This CDR3 comprises 13 residues. The V and J ends lost 3 bases and 4 bases respectively, with 7 bases between them. CDR1 and CDR2 (germline): SQVTM, ANQGSEA. The CDR3 sequence: CSVEGTGANVLTF. The CDR3 bases are TGCAGCGTTGAGGGCACCGGGGCCAACGTCCTGACTTTC.

This clone appeared once. V gene TRBV2 combines with J gene TRBJ2-7, with D possibly TRBD1 on 5 matching bases. The germline CDR1 and CDR2 sequences are SNHLY and FYNNEI. CDR3 length: 15 residues. Trimming stripped 5 bases from V and 0 bases from J, with 14 bases between. CDR3 nucleotides: TGTGCCAGCAGTTTAGGGGCGAGAAGCTCCTACGAGCAGTACTTC. This codes for CASSLGARSSYEQYF.

V is TRBV9 and J is TRBJ1-2; 9 bases fit TRBD1. The CDR3 extends over 15 amino acids. Looked up from germline, CDR1 is SGDLS and CDR2 is YYNGEE. The V segment lost 3 bases and the J segment 5 bases; nucleotides outside the gene matches: 8. CDR3 amino acids: CASSATGGIGYGYTF. As DNA, the CDR3 is TGTGCCAGCAGCGCGACAGGGGGTATAGGGTATGGCTACACCTTC. The full variable domain, its missing parts supplied by reference TRBV9 and TRBJ1-2, is DSGVTQTPKHLITATGQRVTLRCSPRSGDLSVYWYQQSLDQGLQFLIQYYNGEERAKGNILERFSAQQFPDLHSELNLSSLELGDSALYFCASSATGGIGYGYTFGSGTRLTVV.

The chain has TRBV4-3 and TRBJ2-6; maybe TRBD2 (7 bases). Per the germline V gene, CDR1 is LGHNA and CDR2 is YSLEER. This CDR3 contains 17 residues. Deletions cut 0 bases from V and 2 bases from J, with 11 bases between. The CDR3 sequence: CASSQDGGGAGANVLTF. As DNA, the CDR3 is TGCGCCAGCAGCCAAGATGGGGGGGGCGCTGGGGCCAACGTCCTGACTTTC.

The chain uses TRBV7-8 and TRBJ1-2; D possibly corresponds to TRBD1 (6 bases). V shed 5 bases and J shed 4 bases, with 20 bases lying between them. Germline assignment: CDR1 SGHVS and CDR2 FQNEAQ. The CDR3 has 16 residues. The DNA for the CDR3 is TGTGCCAGCAGCGCCGCAGGGGAGGATCTGGGCTATGGCTACACCTTC. Translating gives CASSAAGEDLGYGYTF.

To note about this clone: This CDR3 is also generated by other DNA sequences in the sample. This rearrangement joins TRBV7-9 to TRBJ2-1; 7 nucleotides match TRBD2. The CDR3 is 16 amino acids. V dropped 0 bases and J dropped 2; count of bases not matched to a gene: 4. The germline gives CDR1 SEHNR, CDR2 FQNEAQ (reference sequence). In nucleotides, the CDR3 is TGTGCCAGCAGCTTAGCGTTAGCGGGTACCTACAATGAGCAGTTCTTC. Protein sequence: CASSLALAGTYNEQFF.

This chain joins TRBV5-6 and TRBJ2-7, with a weak D call TRBD1 (5 bases). From germline, CDR1 is SGHDT and CDR2 YYEEEE. CDR3 length: 14 amino acids. V was trimmed by 1 base and J by 3 bases, leaving 11 bases between them. The chain's CDR3 is CASSLWGSLYEQYF. CDR3 nucleotides: TGTGCCAGCAGCTTGTGGGGCAGCCTCTACGAGCAGTACTTC.

V gene TRBV19 combines with J gene TRBJ2-3; D is unclear. CDR1 is LNHDA and CDR2 is SQIVND in the germline V gene (reference sequence). V shed 4 bases and J shed 2 bases, with 4 bases lying between them. There are 12 residues in the CDR3. The CDR3 DNA reads TGTGCCAGTAGTACGTCCACAGATACGCAGTATTTT. Its protein is CASSTSTDTQYF.

The chain carries TRBV10-1 and TRBJ1-1; D call uncertain. Trimming pared 2 bases from V and 2 bases from J, leaving 0 bases between. In germline, CDR1 is WNHNN, CDR2 SYGVQD (reference sequence). There are 11 residues in the CDR3. The CDR3 is CASSENTEAFF. DNA for the CDR3: TGCGCCAGCAGTGAGAACACTGAAGCTTTCTTT.

This chain uses TRBV19 with TRBJ2-1; TRBD2 agrees at 14 bases. This CDR3 contains 17 residues. V dropped 2 bases and J dropped 8; count of bases not matched to a gene: 8. The V gene's germline CDR1 is LNHDA and CDR2 SQIVND (reference sequence). CDR3 in amino acids: CASSIHGTSGSVDEQFF. CDR3 coding DNA: TGTGCCAGTAGTATACACGGGACTAGCGGGAGCGTTGATGAGCAGTTCTTC.

The chain joins TRBV7-2 to TRBJ2-7; 7 bases match TRBD2. CDR3 length: 15 residues. V lost 1 base and J lost 3; bases outside the gene matches: 6. The germline gives CDR1 SGHTA, CDR2 FQGNSA. CDR3 protein: CASSLVASGVYEQYF. As DNA, the CDR3 is TGTGCCAGCAGCTTAGTGGCTAGCGGAGTCTACGAGCAGTACTTC. The full variable domain, with the rest looked up from reference TRBV7-2 and TRBJ2-7, is GAGVSQSPSNKVTEKGKDVELRCDPISGHTALYWYRQSLGQGLEFLIYFQGNSAPDKSGLPSDRFSAERTGGSVSTLTIQRTQQEDSAVYLCASSLVASGVYEQYFGPGTRLTVT.

This chain joins TRBV5-4 and TRBJ2-7; the match to TRBD1 covers 7 bases. The J segment lost 3 bases and the V segment lost 6 bases, leaving 9 bases of the junction unmatched. Germline V gene sequence: CDR1 SGHNT, CDR2 YYREEE (reference sequence). This CDR3 is built from 14 residues. In nucleotides, the CDR3 is TGTGCCAGCACCCGGGTAGGGGGCGGCTACGAGCAGTACTTC. It encodes CASTRVGGGYEQYF.

The chain uses TRBV27 and TRBJ2-3, with D perhaps TRBD2 (6 bases). This CDR3 region has 15 residues. Trimming stripped 3 bases from V and 3 bases from J, with 13 bases between. Germline V lookup: CDR1 MNHEY, CDR2 SMNVEV (reference sequence). The CDR3 reads CASSFRVGRTDTQYF. In nucleotides, the CDR3 is TGTGCCAGCAGTTTTAGGGTGGGGAGGACAGATACGCAGTATTTT.

This clone was seen more than once but under ten times. The V gene is TRBV19, the J gene TRBJ2-7; 12 nucleotides match TRBD2. CDR1 and CDR2 (germline): LNHDA, SQIVND (reference sequence). With 3 bases clipped from V and 1 base from J, the junction kept 1 base outside the gene matches. CDR3 length: 15 amino acids. The CDR3 coding sequence is TGTGCCAGTAGTATTGGACTAGCGGGGTCCTACGAGCAGTACTTC. This translates into CASSIGLAGSYEQYF.

The chain has TRBV5-1 and TRBJ1-2, with D maybe TRBD1 (6 bases). The CDR3 loop spans 15 amino acids. The germline V gene encodes CDR1 SGHRS and CDR2 YFSETQ. The germline V and J ends were trimmed by 0 bases and 7 bases, with 16 bases remaining between them. For the CDR3, the DNA is TGCGCCAGCAGCTTGGAATATGGACAGATGAGTGGCTACACCTTC. It yields the protein CASSLEYGQMSGYTF.

This chain connects TRBV6-1 to TRBJ2-3, with 7 bases matching TRBD1. The CDR3 is made up of 12 amino acids. Losses at the gene ends were 8 bases for V and 6 bases for J; bases not matched to a gene: 5. In germline, CDR1 is MNHNS, CDR2 SASEGT. CDR3 nucleotide sequence: TGTGCCAGCGACAGGGCTAGGGATACGCAGTATTTT. It specifies CASDRARDTQYF.

This chain uses TRBV19 with TRBJ1-6; TRBD1 matches at 7 bases. Germline V lookup: CDR1 LNHDA, CDR2 SQIVND (reference sequence). V shed 4 bases and J 9 bases; nucleotides not matched to a gene: 3. CDR3 size: 13 residues. CDR3 in DNA: TGTGCCAGTAGTAAGGGGGCGGGTTCACCCCTCCACTTT. It translates to CASSKGAGSPLHF.

Written as DNA, the CDR3 is TGCGCCAGCAGTGAGTCGACCCTGACAGGGGACCAAGAGACCCAGTACTTC. As protein: CASSESTLTGDQETQYF. The J gene is TRBJ2-5, the V gene TRBV10-2, with 8 positions matching TRBD1. Germline trimming cut 0 bases from V and 0 bases from J; bases unmatched to any gene: 6. The length of the CDR3 is 17 residues. CDR1 and CDR2 (germline): WSHSY, SAAADI.

J is TRBJ2-1 and V is TRBV18, with 10 nucleotides matching TRBD2. V trimming: 4 bases; J trimming: 8 bases; junction bases outside the gene matches: 8. Per germline, CDR1 KGHSH and CDR2 LQKENI. This CDR3 spans 15 amino acids. CDR3: CASSQSGRAGHEQFF. CDR3 DNA sequence: TGTGCCAGCTCACAGAGCGGGAGGGCCGGTCATGAGCAGTTCTTC.

The chain has TRBV11-2 and TRBJ1-2; perhaps TRBD1 as D (6 bases). Germline CDR1 and CDR2: SGHAT and FQNNGV. This CDR3 comprises 13 residues. Trimming shortened V by 6 bases and J by 3 bases, and 11 bases separated the two germline ends. Here the CDR3 DNA reads TGTGCCAGCAGAGTTACAGGGTACTATGGCTACACCTTC. Residues: CASRVTGYYGYTF. Full variable domain (missing parts from reference TRBV11-2 and TRBJ1-2): EAGVAQSPRYKIIEKRQSVAFWCNPISGHATLYWYQQILGQGPKLLIQFQNNGVVDDSQLPKDRFSAERLKGVDSTLKIQPAKLEDSAVYLCASRVTGYYGYTFGSGTRLTVV.

This sequence joins TRBV19 and TRBJ2-7; no reliable D call. Trimming took off 0 bases at V and 3 bases at J, with 6 bases between the two ends. The germline V gene has CDR1 LNHDA and CDR2 SQIVND (reference sequence). The CDR3 runs 13 residues. Written as DNA, the CDR3 is TGTGCCAGTAGTATAGAGGCGGACTACGAGCAGTACTTC. It is translated as CASSIEADYEQYF.

In its sample, this clone was seen a few times. J is TRBJ2-7 and V is TRBV19; TRBD1 matches 7 bases. V lost 7 bases, J lost 6 bases, and 12 bases stayed unmatched. The CDR3 is made up of 14 amino acids. The germline V gene encodes CDR1 LNHDA and CDR2 SQIVND (reference sequence). CDR3 residues: CASKQGTLRGEQYF. CDR3 nucleotides: TGTGCCAGTAAACAGGGGACGCTTCGGGGCGAGCAGTACTTC.

The chain joins TRBV4-2 to TRBJ1-2; 7 bases map to TRBD1. This CDR3 is built from 14 residues. J gave up 0 bases and V 4 bases, and 2 bases lay outside the gene matches. Germline V CDR1 and CDR2: LGHNA, YNFKEQ. The CDR3 DNA is TGTGCCAGCAGCCGCGACAGGGCTAACTATGGCTACACCTTC. Protein product: CASSRDRANYGYTF.

The J gene is TRBJ1-1, the V gene TRBV27; unclear D gene. The CDR3 covers 14 residues. With 0 bases removed from V and 0 bases from J, the gap between germline ends came to 5 bases. The germline gives CDR1 MNHEY, CDR2 SMNVEV (reference sequence). The CDR3 DNA sequence: TGTGCCAGCAGTTTATCCACACTGAACACTGAAGCTTTCTTT. Encoded protein: CASSLSTLNTEAFF.

There are a few counts of this clone. The CDR3 reads CASSQEGQLAYNSPLHF. CDR3 coding DNA: TGCGCCAGCAGCCAAGAAGGACAACTCGCCTATAATTCACCCCTCCACTTT. The rearrangement uses TRBV4-1 and TRBJ1-6; perhaps TRBD1 as D (5 bases). Trimming pared 0 bases from V and 2 bases from J, leaving 11 bases between. This CDR3 spans 17 amino acids. Looked up from germline, CDR1 is MGHRA and CDR2 is YSYEKL.

Note on this clone: The sample contains more than one DNA sequence encoding this CDR3. This chain connects TRBV5-1 to TRBJ1-6; D might be TRBD1 (5 bases). The CDR3 length is 14 residues. Trimming shortened V by 0 bases and J by 5 bases, and 6 bases separated the two germline ends. From germline, CDR1 is SGHRS and CDR2 YFSETQ. Here the CDR3 reads CASSLAQDNSPLHF. In nucleotides, the CDR3 is TGCGCCAGCAGCTTGGCACAGGATAATTCACCCCTCCACTTT.